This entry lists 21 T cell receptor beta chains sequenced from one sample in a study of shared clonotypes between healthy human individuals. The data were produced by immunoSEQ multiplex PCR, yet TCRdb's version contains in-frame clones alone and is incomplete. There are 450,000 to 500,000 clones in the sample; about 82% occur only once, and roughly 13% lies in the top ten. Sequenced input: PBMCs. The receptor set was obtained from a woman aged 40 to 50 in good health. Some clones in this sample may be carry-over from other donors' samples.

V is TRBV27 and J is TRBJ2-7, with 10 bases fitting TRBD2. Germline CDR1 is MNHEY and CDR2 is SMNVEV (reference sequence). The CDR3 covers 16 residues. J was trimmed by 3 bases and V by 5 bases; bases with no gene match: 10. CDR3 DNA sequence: TGTGCCAGCAGTCCCTCGGCTACTAGCGGGGTCTACGAGCAGTACTTC. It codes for CASSPSATSGVYEQYF.

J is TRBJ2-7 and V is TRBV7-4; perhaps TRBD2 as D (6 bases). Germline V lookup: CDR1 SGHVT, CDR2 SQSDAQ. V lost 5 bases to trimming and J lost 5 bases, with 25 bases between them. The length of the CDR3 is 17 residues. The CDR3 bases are TGTGCCAGCAGCAACGGGGGACCACCCCGGGAAGGCAACGAGCAGTACTTC. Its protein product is CASSNGGPPREGNEQYF. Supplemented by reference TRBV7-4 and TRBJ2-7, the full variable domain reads GAGVSQSPRYKVAKRGRDVALRCDSISGHVTLYWYRQTLGQGSEVLTYSQSDAQRDKSGRPSGRFSAERPERSVSTLKIQRTEQGDSAVYLCASSNGGPPREGNEQYFGPGTRLTVT.

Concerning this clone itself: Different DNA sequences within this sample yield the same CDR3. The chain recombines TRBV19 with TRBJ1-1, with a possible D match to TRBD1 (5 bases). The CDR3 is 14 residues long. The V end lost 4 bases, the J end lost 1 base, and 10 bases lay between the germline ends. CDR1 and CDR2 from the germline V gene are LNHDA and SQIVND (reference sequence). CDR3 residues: CASSTPGTNTEAFF. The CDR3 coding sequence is TGTGCCAGTAGTACCCCCGGGACGAACACTGAAGCTTTCTTT.

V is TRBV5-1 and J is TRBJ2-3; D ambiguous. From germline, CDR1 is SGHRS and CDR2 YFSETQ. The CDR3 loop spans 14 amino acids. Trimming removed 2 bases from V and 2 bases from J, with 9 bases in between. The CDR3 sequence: CASSFRQATDTQYF. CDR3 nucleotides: TGCGCCAGCAGCTTCAGGCAGGCCACAGATACGCAGTATTTT.

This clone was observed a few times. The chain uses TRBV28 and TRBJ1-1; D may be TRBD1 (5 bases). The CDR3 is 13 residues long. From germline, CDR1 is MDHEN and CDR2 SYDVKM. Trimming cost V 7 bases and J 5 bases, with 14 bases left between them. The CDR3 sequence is CASISPSGTEAFF. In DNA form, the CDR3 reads TGTGCCAGCATCAGCCCCTCAGGGACTGAAGCTTTCTTT.

The CDR3 region has the DNA TGCAGCGTCCTTTTCAATCTGGAGCTGTTTTTT. Translating gives CSVLFNLELFF. This sequence joins TRBV29-1 and TRBJ2-2; D remains unclear. Germline-derived CDR1 and CDR2 are SQVTM and ANQGSEA. V lost 6 bases and J 10 bases, leaving 12 bases between the germline ends. The CDR3 spans 11 residues.

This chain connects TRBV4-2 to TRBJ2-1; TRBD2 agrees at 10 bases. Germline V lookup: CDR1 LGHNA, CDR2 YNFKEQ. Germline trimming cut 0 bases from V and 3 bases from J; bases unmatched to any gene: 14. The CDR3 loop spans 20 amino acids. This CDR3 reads CASSQDQRSQREGYYNEQFF. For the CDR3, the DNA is TGTGCCAGCAGCCAAGATCAAAGGAGCCAGCGGGAGGGGTACTACAATGAGCAGTTCTTC.

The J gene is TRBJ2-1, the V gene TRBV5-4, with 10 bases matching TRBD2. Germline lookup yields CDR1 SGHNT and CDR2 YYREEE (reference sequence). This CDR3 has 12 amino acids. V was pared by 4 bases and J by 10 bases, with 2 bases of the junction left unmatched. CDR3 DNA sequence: TGTGCCAGCAGCCGTAGCGGGAGGGAGCAGTTCTTC. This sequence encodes CASSRSGREQFF. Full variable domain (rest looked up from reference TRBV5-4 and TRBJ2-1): ETGVTQSPTHLIKTRGQQVTLRCSSQSGHNTVSWYQQALGQGPQFIFQYYREEENGRGNFPPRFSGLQFPNYSSELNVNALELDDSALYLCASSRSGREQFFGPGTRLTVL.

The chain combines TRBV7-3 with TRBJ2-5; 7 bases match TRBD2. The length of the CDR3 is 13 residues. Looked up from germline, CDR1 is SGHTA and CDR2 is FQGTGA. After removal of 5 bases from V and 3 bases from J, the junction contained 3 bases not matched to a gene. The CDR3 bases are TGTGCCAGCAGCCCGAGCGGGAAAGAGACCCAGTACTTC. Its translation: CASSPSGKETQYF. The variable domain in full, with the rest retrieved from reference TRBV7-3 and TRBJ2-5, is GAGVSQTPSNKVTEKGKYVELRCDPISGHTALYWYRQSLGQGPEFLIYFQGTGAADDSGLPNDRFFAVRPEGSVSTLKIQRTERGDSAVYLCASSPSGKETQYFGPGTRLLVL.

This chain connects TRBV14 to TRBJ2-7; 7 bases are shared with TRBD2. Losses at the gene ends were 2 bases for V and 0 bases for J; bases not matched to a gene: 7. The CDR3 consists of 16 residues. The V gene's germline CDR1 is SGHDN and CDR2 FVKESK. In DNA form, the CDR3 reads TGTGCCAGCAGCCAACAGACTAGCCTGAGCTCCTACGAGCAGTACTTC. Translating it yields CASSQQTSLSSYEQYF.

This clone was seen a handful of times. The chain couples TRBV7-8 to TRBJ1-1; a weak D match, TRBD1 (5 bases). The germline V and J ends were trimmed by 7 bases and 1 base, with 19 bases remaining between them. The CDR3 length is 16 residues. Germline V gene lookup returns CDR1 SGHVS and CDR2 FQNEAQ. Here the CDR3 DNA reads TGTGCCAGCACCCCCTCGGCGAGGGGTAGGAACACTGAAGCTTTCTTT. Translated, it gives CASTPSARGRNTEAFF.

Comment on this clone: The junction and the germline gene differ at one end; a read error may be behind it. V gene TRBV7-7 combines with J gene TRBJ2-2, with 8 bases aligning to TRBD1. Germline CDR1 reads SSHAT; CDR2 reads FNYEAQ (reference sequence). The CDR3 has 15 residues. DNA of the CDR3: TGTGCTAGCAGCCCTAGGACAGGGTGGGACGGGGAGCTGTTTTTT. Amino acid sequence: CASSPRTGWDGELFF. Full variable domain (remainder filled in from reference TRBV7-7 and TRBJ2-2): GAGVSQSPRYKVTKRGQDVTLRCDPISSHATLYWYQQALGQGPEFLTYFNYEAQPDKSGLPSDRFSAERPEGSISTLTIQRTEQRDSAMYRCASSPRTGWDGELFFGEGSRLTVL.

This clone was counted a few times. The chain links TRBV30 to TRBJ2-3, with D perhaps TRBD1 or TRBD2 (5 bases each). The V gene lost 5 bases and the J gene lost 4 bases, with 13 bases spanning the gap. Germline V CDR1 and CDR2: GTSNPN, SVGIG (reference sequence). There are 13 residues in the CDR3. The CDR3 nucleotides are TGTGCCTGGGATCGTGGGACCGCAGATACGCAGTATTTT. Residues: CAWDRGTADTQYF.

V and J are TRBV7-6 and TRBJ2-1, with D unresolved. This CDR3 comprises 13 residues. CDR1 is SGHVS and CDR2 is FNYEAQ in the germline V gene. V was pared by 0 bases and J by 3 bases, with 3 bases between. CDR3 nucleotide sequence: TGTGCCAGCAGCTTAGCGGACTACAATGAGCAGTTCTTC. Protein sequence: CASSLADYNEQFF.

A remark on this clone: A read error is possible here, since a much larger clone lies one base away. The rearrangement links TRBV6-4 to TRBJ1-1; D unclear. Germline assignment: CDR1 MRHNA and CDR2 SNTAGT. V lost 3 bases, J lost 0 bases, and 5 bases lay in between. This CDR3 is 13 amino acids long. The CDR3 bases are TGTGCCAGCAGTGAAGGAGTGAACACTGAAGCTTTCTTT. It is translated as CASSEGVNTEAFF.

CDR3 residues: CASSASGANTGELFF. In nucleotides, the CDR3 is TGTGCCAGTAGTGCCAGCGGAGCTAACACCGGGGAGCTGTTTTTT. The chain is built from TRBV19 and TRBJ2-2; tentatively, D is TRBD2 (5 bases). Trimming took 5 bases from V and 2 from J, leaving 12 bases between them. This CDR3 region has 15 residues. From germline, CDR1 is LNHDA and CDR2 SQIVND (reference sequence).

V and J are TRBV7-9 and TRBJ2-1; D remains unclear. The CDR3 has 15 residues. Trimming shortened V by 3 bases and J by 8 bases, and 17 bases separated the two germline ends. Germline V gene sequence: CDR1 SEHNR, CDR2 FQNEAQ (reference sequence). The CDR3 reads CASSFLGRQGHEQFF. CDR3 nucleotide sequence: TGTGCCAGCAGCTTTTTAGGTCGTCAAGGGCATGAGCAGTTCTTC.

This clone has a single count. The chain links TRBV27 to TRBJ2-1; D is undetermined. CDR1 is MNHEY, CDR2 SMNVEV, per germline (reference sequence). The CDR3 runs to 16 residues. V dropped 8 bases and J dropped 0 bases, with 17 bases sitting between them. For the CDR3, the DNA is TGTGCCAGCGCTGATTACGACCGGAGCTCCTACAATGAGCAGTTCTTC. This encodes CASADYDRSSYNEQFF.

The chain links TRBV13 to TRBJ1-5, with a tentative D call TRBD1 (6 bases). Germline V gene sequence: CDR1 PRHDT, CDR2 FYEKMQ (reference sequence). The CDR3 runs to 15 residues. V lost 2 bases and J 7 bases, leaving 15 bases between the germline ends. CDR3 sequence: CASSLLDRSSQPQHF. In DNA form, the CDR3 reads TGTGCCAGCAGCTTATTGGACAGATCGAGCCAGCCCCAGCATTTT.

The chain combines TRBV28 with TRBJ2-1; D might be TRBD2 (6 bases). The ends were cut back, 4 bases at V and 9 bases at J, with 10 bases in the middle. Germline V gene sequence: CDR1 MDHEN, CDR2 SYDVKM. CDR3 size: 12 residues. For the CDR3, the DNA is TGTGCCAGCAGTTCGGGGGATCTTGAGCAGTTCTTC. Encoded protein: CASSSGDLEQFF.

In DNA form, the CDR3 reads TGTGCCAGTAGCCTGGGGACAGGGGGCGCGTACGAGCAGTACTTC. It yields the protein CASSLGTGGAYEQYF. V usage is TRBV19 and J usage is TRBJ2-7, with TRBD1 matching 12 bases. The CDR3 is 15 amino acids. Germline V lookup: CDR1 LNHDA, CDR2 SQIVND (reference sequence). V trimming: 6 bases; J trimming: 4 bases; junction bases outside the gene matches: 7.